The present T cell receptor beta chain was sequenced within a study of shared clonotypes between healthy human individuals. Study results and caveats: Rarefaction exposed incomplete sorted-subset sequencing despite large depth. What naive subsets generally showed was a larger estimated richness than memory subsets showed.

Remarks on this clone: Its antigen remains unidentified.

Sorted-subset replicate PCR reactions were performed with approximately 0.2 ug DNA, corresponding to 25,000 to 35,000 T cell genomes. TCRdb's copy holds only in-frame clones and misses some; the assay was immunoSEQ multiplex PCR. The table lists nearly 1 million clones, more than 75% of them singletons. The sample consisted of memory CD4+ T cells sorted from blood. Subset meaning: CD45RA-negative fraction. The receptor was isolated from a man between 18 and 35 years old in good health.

CDR3 bases: TGTGCCAGTAGTCCGACGTGGGGTTACGACGAGCAGTACTTC. It encodes CASSPTWGYDEQYF. V is TRBV19 and J is TRBJ2-7, with D hard to call. Trimming removed 5 bases at V and 5 bases at J, with 16 bases between. The CDR3 length is 14 residues. CDR1 and CDR2 from the germline V gene are LNHDA and SQIVND (reference sequence).